This T cell receptor (beta chain) was identified during a study of blood T cell repertoires in COVID-19. There are 12 residues in the CDR3. The V end lost 10 bases, the J end lost 6 bases, and 16 bases lay between the germline ends. Germline V gives CDR1 MNHEY, CDR2 SVGAGI. Generated by immunoSEQ multiplex PCR, the TCRdb table keeps only in-frame clones and is missing some. The sample lists approximately 390,000 clones, approximately 86% occurring once. What was sequenced was PBMCs or T cells enriched from blood (not recorded which). The V gene is TRBV6-5, the J gene TRBJ2-7; tentative D call: TRBD2 (6 bases). The TCR comes from a woman in her 40s with acute COVID-19. The DNA for the CDR3 is TGTGCCATCGCACGGGGCGGGGCCGAGCAGTACTTC. It specifies CAIARGGAEQYF.